The 27 T cell receptor beta chains given below trace back to one sample, sequenced in a study of cytomegalovirus exposure and HLA in healthy donors (TCRdb year 2017). Library preparation employed the immunoSEQ multiplex PCR assay. TCRdb took over this immuneACCESS table, retaining in-frame rearrangements with V and J assigned. Such tables are incomplete; in checked studies, under half of the missing clones stem from an unresolved V gene, and the remainder is unexplained. A total of 150,000 to 200,000 clones appear in this sample, about 81% of them only once. The ten largest clones add up to roughly 1.2% of the sample. Sequencing was done on a sample of PBMCs. Receptor source: a woman in her 30s in good health and CMV-seronegative.

This clone is a singleton in its sample. V is TRBV9 and J is TRBJ2-3, with no clear D. Germline V CDR1 and CDR2: SGDLS, YYNGEE. CDR3 length: 17 residues. Trimming shortened V by 0 bases and J by 2 bases, and 16 bases separated the two germline ends. The CDR3: CASSVGPVVVYTDTQYF. Written as DNA, the CDR3 is TGTGCCAGCAGCGTAGGTCCCGTAGTGGTCTACACAGATACGCAGTATTTT.

V is TRBV7-9 and J is TRBJ2-7; D call uncertain. The CDR3 covers 14 residues. Per the germline V gene, CDR1 is SEHNR and CDR2 is FQNEAQ (reference sequence). V dropped 1 base and J dropped 3 bases, with 10 bases sitting between them. CDR3 DNA: TGTGCCAGCAGCTTAGAGAGAACGGGCTACGAGCAGTACTTC. Translation gives CASSLERTGYEQYF.

This clone appeared a few times. The V and J genes are TRBV5-1 and TRBJ1-6; perhaps TRBD1 as D (6 bases). The germline gives CDR1 SGHRS, CDR2 YFSETQ. The CDR3 spans 16 residues. Trimming stripped 0 bases from V and 9 bases from J, with 16 bases between. As DNA, the CDR3 is TGCGCCAGCAGCTTGGCCGGTTCCACAGGGACTTCACCCCTCCACTTT. Translation: CASSLAGSTGTSPLHF. Supplemented by reference TRBV5-1 and TRBJ1-6, the full variable domain reads KAGVTQTPRYLIKTRGQQVTLSCSPISGHRSVSWYQQTPGQGLQFLFEYFSETQRNKGNFPGRFSGRQFSNSRSEMNVSTLELGDSALYLCASSLAGSTGTSPLHFGNGTRLTVT.

The rearrangement uses TRBV5-4 and TRBJ1-1, with 7 bases matching TRBD1. V lost 2 bases and J lost 4; bases outside the gene matches: 5. The CDR3 runs to 14 residues. The germline gives CDR1 SGHNT, CDR2 YYREEE (reference sequence). CDR3: CASSFLQGSTEAFF. CDR3 in DNA: TGTGCCAGCAGCTTTTTACAGGGGAGCACTGAAGCTTTCTTT.

The chain combines TRBV5-1 with TRBJ1-4, with 7 bases that match TRBD1. The V gene end was trimmed by 2 bases and the J gene end by 2 bases; junction bases not matched to a gene: 3. Germline V CDR1 and CDR2: SGHRS, YFSETQ. The CDR3 totals 15 residues. The chain's CDR3 is CASSLMTGTNEKLFF. The CDR3 bases are TGCGCCAGCAGCTTAATGACAGGGACTAATGAAAAACTGTTTTTT. Filled out from reference TRBV5-1 and TRBJ1-4, the complete variable domain reads KAGVTQTPRYLIKTRGQQVTLSCSPISGHRSVSWYQQTPGQGLQFLFEYFSETQRNKGNFPGRFSGRQFSNSRSEMNVSTLELGDSALYLCASSLMTGTNEKLFFGSGTQLSVL.

The genes are TRBV6-5 and TRBJ1-1; a possible D gene is TRBD1 (5 bases). The CDR3 covers 16 residues. Deletions cut 2 bases from V and 4 bases from J, with 17 bases between. In germline, CDR1 is MNHEY, CDR2 SVGAGI. The CDR3 nucleotides are TGTGCCAGCAGTTACGGGCAGGGCATCCTGGGCACTGAAGCTTTCTTT. Its protein product is CASSYGQGILGTEAFF.

This sequence joins TRBV7-8 and TRBJ2-1, with 13 bases lining up with TRBD2. The V and J ends lost 5 bases and 7 bases, in that order; junction bases with no gene match: 17. This CDR3 is 19 amino acids long. The V gene's germline CDR1 is SGHVS and CDR2 FQNEAQ. The CDR3 sequence is CASSPYRLAGGPVSNEQFF. CDR3 in DNA: TGTGCCAGCAGCCCTTACCGACTAGCGGGAGGCCCGGTTTCGAATGAGCAGTTCTTC. Supplemented by reference TRBV7-8 and TRBJ2-1, the full variable domain reads GAGVSQSPRYKVAKRGQDVALRCDPISGHVSLFWYQQALGQGPEFLTYFQNEAQLDKSGLPSDRFFAERPEGSVSTLKIQRTQQEDSAVYLCASSPYRLAGGPVSNEQFFGPGTRLTVL.

This clone was detected only a few times. The genes are TRBV19 and TRBJ2-7, with TRBD2 as a possible D gene (6 bases). CDR1 and CDR2 from the germline V gene are LNHDA and SQIVND (reference sequence). Trimming removed 5 bases at V and 4 bases at J, with 15 bases between. The CDR3 spans 14 residues. CDR3 protein: CASSRTGVEYEQYF. CDR3 nucleotides: TGTGCCAGTAGTCGGACGGGAGTAGAATACGAGCAGTACTTC.

The count of this clone is one. The V gene is TRBV9, the J gene TRBJ2-1; 10 nucleotides match TRBD2. The trim removed 4 bases at V and 8 bases at J, leaving 12 bases unmatched. The germline gives CDR1 SGDLS, CDR2 YYNGEE. The CDR3 has 16 residues. CDR3 sequence: CASSLPGLAIIDEQFF. In DNA form, the CDR3 reads TGTGCCAGCAGCCTTCCGGGACTAGCGATTATCGATGAGCAGTTCTTC. The entire variable domain, with the rest obtained from reference TRBV9 and TRBJ2-1, is as follows: DSGVTQTPKHLITATGQRVTLRCSPRSGDLSVYWYQQSLDQGLQFLIQYYNGEERAKGNILERFSAQQFPDLHSELNLSSLELGDSALYFCASSLPGLAIIDEQFFGPGTRLTVL.

The CDR3 DNA reads as TGTGCCATCCTCGGACTAGCGGGAGAGGTGAATGAGCAGTTCTTC. It yields the protein CAILGLAGEVNEQFF. The chain is built from TRBV10-3 and TRBJ2-1; 13 bases map to TRBD2. The V gene's germline CDR1 is ENHRY and CDR2 SYGVKD. V shed 8 bases and J 7 bases; nucleotides not matched to a gene: 8. The CDR3 extends over 15 amino acids.

This chain connects TRBV7-9 to TRBJ1-2; D not certain. V dropped 0 bases and J dropped 5 bases, with 7 bases sitting between them. Germline lookup yields CDR1 SEHNR and CDR2 FQNEAQ (reference sequence). The length of the CDR3 is 13 residues. CDR3 sequence (DNA): TGTGCCAGCAGCTTAGCTGGCAGTTATGGCTACACCTTC. Translating gives CASSLAGSYGYTF. Using reference TRBV7-9 and TRBJ1-2 for the parts outside the CDR3, the full variable domain is DTGVSQNPRHKITKRGQNVTFRCDPISEHNRLYWYRQTLGQGPEFLTYFQNEAQLEKSRLLSDRFSAERPKGSFSTLEIQRTEQGDSAMYLCASSLAGSYGYTFGSGTRLTVV.

The V call is TRBV7-6, the J call TRBJ1-1, with TRBD1 identical over 9 bases. With V trimmed by 8 bases and J by 5 bases, 3 bases remained unmatched. The length of the CDR3 is 12 residues. In germline, CDR1 is SGHVS, CDR2 FNYEAQ. The CDR3, as DNA: TGTGCCAGCTCTGGACAGGGGACTGAAGCTTTCTTT. As protein: CASSGQGTEAFF.

The chain joins TRBV10-1 to TRBJ2-5; D is ambiguous. CDR1 WNHNN and CDR2 SYGVQD come from the germline V gene (reference sequence). CDR3 length: 15 residues. The V end was cut by 0 bases, the J end by 4 bases, with 12 bases between. CDR3 sequence reads: CASSESIRPLETQYF. In DNA form, the CDR3 reads TGCGCCAGCAGTGAGTCAATCCGTCCCCTAGAGACCCAGTACTTC.

The chain employs TRBV7-9 and TRBJ1-4; TRBD1 might be the D (6 bases). Germline CDR1 and CDR2: SEHNR and FQNEAQ (reference sequence). This CDR3 contains 16 residues. V was shortened by 5 bases and J by 4 bases, with 17 bases between the two germline ends. The CDR3 DNA follows: TGTGCCAGCAGCCGCGACATTCGCAGGGGTAATGAAAAACTGTTTTTT. Translation: CASSRDIRRGNEKLFF.

This clone came up a few times. The chain carries TRBV30 and TRBJ1-5; D uncertain. V was trimmed by 5 bases and J by 9 bases, leaving 11 bases between them. The CDR3 sequence is 11 residues long. CDR1 GTSNPN and CDR2 SVGIG come from the germline V gene (reference sequence). CDR3 sequence (DNA): TGTGCCTGGGGCGGACGGGGGCCCCAGCATTTT. Its translation: CAWGGRGPQHF.

The V and J genes are TRBV5-1 and TRBJ1-4; the D gene is possibly TRBD1 (6 bases). This CDR3 region has 14 residues. Per germline, CDR1 SGHRS and CDR2 YFSETQ. Trimming shortened V by 4 bases and J by 8 bases, and 15 bases separated the two germline ends. CDR3 DNA: TGCGCCAGCAGCCTAACACAGGGCTCAGAAAAACTGTTTTTT. Residues: CASSLTQGSEKLFF.

This chain joins TRBV7-8 and TRBJ2-7, with unresolved D. The CDR3 covers 15 residues. The germline V gene has CDR1 SGHVS and CDR2 FQNEAQ. The V gene lost 0 bases and the J gene lost 0 bases, with 9 bases spanning the gap. This CDR3 is CASSLARSSSYEQYF. The CDR3, as DNA: TGTGCCAGCAGCTTAGCGCGAAGTAGCTCCTACGAGCAGTACTTC.

This chain connects TRBV5-1 to TRBJ2-7; 11 bases agree with TRBD2. Germline V gene sequence: CDR1 SGHRS, CDR2 YFSETQ. CDR3 length equals 18 residues. The V segment lost 4 bases and the J segment 0 bases; nucleotides outside the gene matches: 12. The DNA of the CDR3 is TGCGCCAGCAGCGACGGCGGGCTAGCGGGGGGAAGCTCCTACGAGCAGTACTTC. Protein product: CASSDGGLAGGSSYEQYF.

This chain connects TRBV5-1 to TRBJ2-3; tentatively, D is TRBD1 (5 bases). Between the trimmed V and J ends, which lost 2 bases and 3 bases, there was a span of 13 bases. Germline V gives CDR1 SGHRS, CDR2 YFSETQ. This CDR3 has 15 residues. The CDR3 loop reads CASSFLDSQTDTQYF. The CDR3 nucleotides are TGCGCCAGCAGCTTTTTAGACAGCCAGACAGATACGCAGTATTTT.

The J gene is TRBJ2-1, the V gene TRBV5-1; 8 bases are shared with TRBD2. CDR1 is SGHRS, CDR2 YFSETQ, per germline. Trimming cost V 3 bases and J 0 bases; bases outside gene matches: 2. The CDR3 is 15 residues long. The CDR3 protein is CASSWSGSSYNEQFF. DNA of the CDR3: TGCGCCAGCAGCTGGAGCGGGAGCTCCTACAATGAGCAGTTCTTC.

The genes are TRBV7-2 and TRBJ2-1; D is unclear. CDR1 and CDR2 (germline): SGHTA, FQGNSA. V was shortened by 5 bases and J by 1 base, with 9 bases between the two germline ends. This CDR3 comprises 14 residues. The CDR3 loop is CASSPTVSYNEQFF. CDR3 DNA sequence: TGTGCCAGCAGCCCCACAGTGTCCTACAATGAGCAGTTCTTC.

The rearrangement uses TRBV19 and TRBJ1-5, with D possibly being TRBD1 (5 bases). The V and J ends lost 7 bases and 2 bases respectively, with 12 bases between them. This CDR3 is built from 14 residues. Germline values: CDR1 LNHDA, CDR2 SQIVND (reference sequence). In nucleotides, the CDR3 is TGTGCCAGTAAGTCAGGGTCCGGCAATCAGCCCCAGCATTTT. Translating gives CASKSGSGNQPQHF.

This sequence joins TRBV18 and TRBJ1-6, with D perhaps TRBD1 (6 bases). The CDR3 is made up of 14 amino acids. Germline V gene lookup returns CDR1 KGHSH and CDR2 LQKENI. V was trimmed by 3 bases and J by 5 bases, leaving 8 bases between them. CDR3 nucleotides: TGTGCCAGCTCACCCTCAGGGGATAATTCACCCCTCCACTTT. Translation gives CASSPSGDNSPLHF.

The chain has TRBV7-9 and TRBJ2-5; tentatively, D is TRBD2 (6 bases). CDR3 length: 14 residues. V was clipped by 11 bases and J by 5 bases, with 21 bases between them. Germline assignment: CDR1 SEHNR and CDR2 FQNEAQ (reference sequence). The CDR3 protein is CASGGVAGRETQYF. CDR3 bases: TGTGCCTCCGGCGGGGTGGCGGGTCGGGAGACCCAGTACTTC.

The rearrangement joins TRBV7-9 to TRBJ2-1; unclear D gene. The V gene's germline CDR1 is SEHNR and CDR2 FQNEAQ (reference sequence). The CDR3 is made up of 11 amino acids. Trimming took off 1 base at V and 15 bases at J, with 10 bases between the two ends. CDR3 region: CASSLGSVVFF. In DNA form, the CDR3 reads TGTGCCAGCAGCTTAGGGAGCGTGGTGTTCTTC.

V gene TRBV11-3 combines with J gene TRBJ2-2; 8 bases map to TRBD2. The CDR3 covers 18 residues. J gave up 1 base and V 5 bases, and 12 bases lay outside the gene matches. Germline V gene data show CDR1 as SGHNT and CDR2 as YENEEA. Written as DNA, the CDR3 is TGTGCCAGCAGCCCATACAGAACTGCGGGGGGGAACACCGGGGAGCTGTTTTTT. It specifies CASSPYRTAGGNTGELFF.

This clone was counted between two and nine times. This chain connects TRBV7-9 to TRBJ1-2, with TRBD1 matching over 7 bases. The germline CDR1 and CDR2 sequences are SEHNR and FQNEAQ (reference sequence). V lost 5 bases to trimming and J lost 4 bases; unmatched junction nucleotides: 1. The CDR3 extends over 12 amino acids. CDR3 sequence reads: CASSRQGYGYTF. CDR3 bases: TGTGCCAGCAGCCGACAGGGCTATGGCTACACCTTC.